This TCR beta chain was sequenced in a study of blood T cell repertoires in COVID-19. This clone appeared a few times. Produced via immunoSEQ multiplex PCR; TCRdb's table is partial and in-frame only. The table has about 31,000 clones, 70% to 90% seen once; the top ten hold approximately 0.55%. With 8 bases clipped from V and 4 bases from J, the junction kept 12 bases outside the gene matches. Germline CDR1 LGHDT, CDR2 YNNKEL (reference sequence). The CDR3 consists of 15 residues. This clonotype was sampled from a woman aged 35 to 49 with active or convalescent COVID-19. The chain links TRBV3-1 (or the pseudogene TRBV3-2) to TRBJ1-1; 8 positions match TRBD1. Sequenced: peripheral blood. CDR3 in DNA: TGTGCCAGCGGAGCCATCGACAGGGGAGTCACTGAAGCTTTCTTT. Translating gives CASGAIDRGVTEAFF.